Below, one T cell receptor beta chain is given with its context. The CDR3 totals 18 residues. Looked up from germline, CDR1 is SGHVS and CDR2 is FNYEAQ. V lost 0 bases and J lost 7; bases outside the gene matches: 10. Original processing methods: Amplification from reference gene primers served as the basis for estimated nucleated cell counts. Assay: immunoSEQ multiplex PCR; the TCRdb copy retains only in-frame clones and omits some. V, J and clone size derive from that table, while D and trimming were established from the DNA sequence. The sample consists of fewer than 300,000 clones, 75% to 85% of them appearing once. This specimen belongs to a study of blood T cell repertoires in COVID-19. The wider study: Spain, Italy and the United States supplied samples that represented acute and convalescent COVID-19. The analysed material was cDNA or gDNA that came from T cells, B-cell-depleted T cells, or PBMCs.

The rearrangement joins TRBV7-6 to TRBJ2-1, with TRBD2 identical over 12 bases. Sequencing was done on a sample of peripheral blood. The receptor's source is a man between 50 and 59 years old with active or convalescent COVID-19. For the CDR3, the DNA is TGTGCCAGCAGCTTAGCAGGACTAGCGGGACGCCACGGTAATGAGCAGTTCTTC. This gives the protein CASSLAGLAGRHGNEQFF. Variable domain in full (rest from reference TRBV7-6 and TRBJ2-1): GAGVSQSPRYKVTKRGQDVALRCDPISGHVSLYWYRQALGQGPEFLTYFNYEAQQDKSGLPNDRFSAERPEGSISTLTIQRTEQRDSAMYRCASSLAGLAGRHGNEQFFGPGTRLTVL.